The entry below gives a single T cell receptor beta chain sequence along with its context. Its antigen is as yet unknown. Only in-frame clones appear in the TCRdb table, and some are missing; sequencing was by immunoSEQ multiplex PCR. The data contain about 78,000 clones, approximately 96% of them singletons. This specimen comes from a study of human thymus T cells. The study's findings and limits: What related research reported was that thymic repertoires overlapped highly among unrelated individuals. Both thymic and peripheral blood repertoires showed apparently biased V and J usage.

Corrective heart surgery yielded the resections from which the thymus tissue came. Germline V gene lookup returns CDR1 SGHRS and CDR2 YFSETQ. The CDR3 is 14 residues long. Trimming shortened V by 5 bases and J by 1 base, and 12 bases separated the two germline ends. The TCR comes from a boy younger than two with a congenital heart defect but otherwise immunologically healthy. J is TRBJ2-5 and V is TRBV5-1; D is unclear. The sequenced sample consisted of thymus tissue. CDR3 region: CASRTGLSQETQYF. As DNA, the CDR3 is TGCGCCAGCAGAACTGGGTTAAGCCAAGAGACCCAGTACTTC.